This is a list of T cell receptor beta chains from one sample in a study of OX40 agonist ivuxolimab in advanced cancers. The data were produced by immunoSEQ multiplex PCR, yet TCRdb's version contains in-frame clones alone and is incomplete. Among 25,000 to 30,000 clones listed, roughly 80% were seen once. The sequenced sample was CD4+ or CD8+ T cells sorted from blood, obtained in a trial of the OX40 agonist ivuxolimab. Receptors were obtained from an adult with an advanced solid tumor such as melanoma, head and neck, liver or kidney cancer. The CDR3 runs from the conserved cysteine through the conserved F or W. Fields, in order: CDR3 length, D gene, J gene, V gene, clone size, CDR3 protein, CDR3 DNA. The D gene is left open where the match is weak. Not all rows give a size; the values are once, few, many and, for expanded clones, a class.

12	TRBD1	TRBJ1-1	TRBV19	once	CASSSRQGFAFF	TGTGCCAGTAGCAGCCGACAGGGGTTCGCTTTCTTT
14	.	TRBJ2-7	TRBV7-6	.	CASSFGTSDYGQYF	TGTGCCAGCAGCTTTGGGACTTCCGACTACGGGCAGTACTTC
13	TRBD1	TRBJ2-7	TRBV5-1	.	CASSGTGNYEQYF	TGCGCCAGCAGCGGGACAGGGAACTACGAGCAGTACTTC
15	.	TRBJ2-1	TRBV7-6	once	CASSLPGTLYNEQFF	TGTGCCAGCAGCTTACCCGGGACTCTCTACAATGAGCAGTTCTTC
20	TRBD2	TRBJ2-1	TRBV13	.	CASSGTPGTSGLPKSGEQFF	TGTGCCAGCAGCGGTACCCCCGGGACTAGCGGGTTACCAAAATCGGGAGAGCAGTTCTTC
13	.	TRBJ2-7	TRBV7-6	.	CASSRTATYEQYF	TGTGCCAGCAGCCGGACCGCGACCTACGAGCAGTACTTC
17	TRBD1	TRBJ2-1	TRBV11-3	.	CASSLHSGTGVYNEQFF	TGTGCCAGCAGCTTACATAGCGGGACAGGGGTTTACAATGAGCAGTTCTTC
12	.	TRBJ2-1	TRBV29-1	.	CSVEAGYNEQFF	TGCAGCGTTGAAGCGGGCTACAATGAGCAGTTCTTC
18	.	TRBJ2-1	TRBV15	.	CATSRDRSAASSYNEQFF	TGTGCCACCAGCAGAGATCGCTCAGCGGCGAGCTCCTACAATGAGCAGTTCTTC
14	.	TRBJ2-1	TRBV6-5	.	CASSYESSYNEQFF	TGTGCCAGCAGTTACGAGTCTTCCTACAATGAGCAGTTCTTC
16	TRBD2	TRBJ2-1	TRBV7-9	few	CASSFSSAGGDNEQFF	TGTGCCAGCAGCTTTAGTTCGGCGGGAGGGGACAATGAGCAGTTCTTC
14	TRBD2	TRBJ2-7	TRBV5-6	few	CASSLLAGVREQYF	TGTGCCAGCAGCTTACTAGCGGGAGTAAGAGAGCAGTACTTC
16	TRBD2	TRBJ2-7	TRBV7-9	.	CASSPLLAGDSYEQYF	TGTGCCAGCAGTCCTTTACTAGCGGGAGATTCTTACGAGCAGTACTTC
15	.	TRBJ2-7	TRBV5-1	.	CASSLFSGVAYEQYF	TGCGCCAGCAGCTTGTTTTCAGGGGTAGCCTACGAGCAGTACTTC
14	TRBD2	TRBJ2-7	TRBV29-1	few	CSVETSGAAYEQYF	TGCAGCGTTGAAACTAGCGGGGCTGCCTACGAGCAGTACTTC
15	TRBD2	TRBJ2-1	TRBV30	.	CAWSRLAGGPREQFF	TGTGCCTGGAGCCGACTAGCGGGAGGCCCACGGGAGCAGTTCTTC
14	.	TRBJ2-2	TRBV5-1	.	CASSLTYITGELFF	TGCGCCAGCAGCTTGACATATATTACCGGGGAGCTGTTTTTT
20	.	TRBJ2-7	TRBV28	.	CASSFVQGTKTSPNSYEQYF	TGTGCCAGCAGTTTCGTCCAGGGGACGAAGACTAGCCCCAATTCCTACGAGCAGTACTTC
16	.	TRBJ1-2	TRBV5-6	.	CASSLGTGLANYGYTF	TGTGCCAGCAGCTTGGGAACAGGGCTTGCTAACTATGGCTACACCTTC